These 22 T cell receptor beta chains came from one sample sequenced in a study of shared clonotypes between healthy human individuals. Only in-frame clones appear in the TCRdb table, and some are missing; sequencing was by immunoSEQ multiplex PCR. The sample yields more than 500,000 clones, approximately 96% seen once. CD8 cells regarded as naive lacked CD45RO, were positively chosen for CCR7, and omitted terminally differentiated effector memory CD45RA+ cells. The sample was naive CD8+ T cells sorted from blood. Receptors originate from a woman aged 25 to 39 in good health.

This clone was recorded once. The chain combines TRBV4-1 with TRBJ1-5; D is unclear. V was cut by 0 bases and J by 9 bases, with 12 bases left in between. CDR1 MGHRA and CDR2 YSYEKL come from the germline V gene. The CDR3 has 14 amino acids. The CDR3: CASSQEGIAGPQHF. In DNA, the CDR3 is TGCGCCAGCAGCCAAGAAGGGATAGCGGGGCCCCAGCATTTT.

The chain uses TRBV9 and TRBJ2-3; D call uncertain. The ends were cut back, 0 bases at V and 5 bases at J, with 10 bases in the middle. Germline loops: CDR1 SGDLS, CDR2 YYNGEE. This CDR3 spans 14 amino acids. The CDR3 DNA reads TGTGCCAGCAGCGTAGATAGTCTTTTAGATACGCAGTATTTT. Translating gives CASSVDSLLDTQYF.

The chain has TRBV28 and TRBJ2-7, with 10 bases lining up with TRBD1. Germline CDR1 MDHEN, CDR2 SYDVKM. The CDR3 sequence is 15 residues long. The V and J ends lost 3 bases and 7 bases, in that order; junction bases with no gene match: 9. This CDR3 is CASSFYVTGGQEQYF. The CDR3 region has the DNA TGTGCCAGCAGTTTTTACGTGACAGGGGGCCAAGAGCAGTACTTC.

CDR3 protein: CASSLGSLYEQYF. The CDR3 DNA reads as TGTGCCAGCAGCTTGGGGTCTCTATACGAGCAGTACTTC. This rearrangement joins TRBV5-6 to TRBJ2-7; D is ambiguous. The ends were cut back, 0 bases at V and 4 bases at J, with 8 bases in the middle. The CDR3 length is 13 residues. Germline-derived CDR1 and CDR2 are SGHDT and YYEEEE.

This chain uses TRBV7-9 with TRBJ1-5; D ambiguous. The CDR3 contains 14 residues. Looked up from germline, CDR1 is SEHNR and CDR2 is FQNEAQ (reference sequence). Trimming left V 5 bases short and J 11 bases short, with 19 bases between. The CDR3 sequence: CASSPPGSNGAQHF. As DNA, the CDR3 is TGTGCCAGCAGCCCCCCCGGCAGCAATGGGGCCCAGCATTTT.

This clone appeared once. DNA for the CDR3: TGCGCCAGCAGCCAAGATCCCTCCGGGACTAGCGGTTTCTACGAGCAGTACTTC. This encodes CASSQDPSGTSGFYEQYF. The rearrangement joins TRBV4-1 to TRBJ2-7; 11 bases agree with TRBD2. V shed 0 bases, J shed 3 bases, and the junction held 10 bases outside the gene matches. CDR3 length: 18 residues. Germline V gene sequence: CDR1 MGHRA, CDR2 YSYEKL.

Here the CDR3 DNA reads TGCAGCGTTGAAGAGGATGTAATGAACACTGAAGCTTTCTTT. Its translation: CSVEEDVMNTEAFF. V gene TRBV29-1 combines with J gene TRBJ1-1, with unresolved D. The germline V and J ends were trimmed by 0 bases and 0 bases, with 8 bases remaining between them. This CDR3 is 14 amino acids long. The V gene's germline CDR1 is SQVTM and CDR2 ANQGSEA.

The chain employs TRBV29-1 and TRBJ1-4; the D is unclear. The CDR3 is 13 residues long. The V end was cut by 6 bases, the J end by 0 bases, with 8 bases between. The germline CDR1 and CDR2 sequences are SQVTM and ANQGSEA. CDR3 nucleotide sequence: TGCAGCGTCCAGGCCCCAACTAATGAAAAACTGTTTTTT. Amino acid sequence: CSVQAPTNEKLFF. Combining the CDR3 with reference TRBV29-1 and TRBJ1-4 gives the whole variable domain SAVISQKPSRDICQRGTSLTIQCQVDSQVTMMFWYRQQPGQSLTLIATANQGSEATYESGFVIDKFPISRPNLTFSTLTVSNMSPEDSSIYLCSVQAPTNEKLFFGSGTQLSVL.

The CDR3 reads CASSWLRGDEQFF. The CDR3 region has the DNA TGTGCCAGCTCCTGGCTCAGGGGCGATGAGCAGTTCTTC. This chain connects TRBV11-3 to TRBJ2-1; TRBD1 might be the D (6 bases). Germline V CDR1 and CDR2: SGHNT, YENEEA. The CDR3 is made up of 13 amino acids. Trimming pared 8 bases from V and 8 bases from J, leaving 16 bases between.

The chain employs TRBV29-1 and TRBJ2-1; perhaps TRBD2 as D (6 bases). The V gene's germline CDR1 is SQVTM and CDR2 ANQGSEA. With 0 bases removed from V and 9 bases from J, the gap between germline ends came to 18 bases. This CDR3 has 15 amino acids. In nucleotides, the CDR3 is TGCAGCGTTGAAGATCTTGGGGACTCTAGCGTTGAGCAGTTCTTC. Translating gives CSVEDLGDSSVEQFF.

The gene calls are TRBV4-1 and TRBJ2-7; TRBD2 matches at 8 bases. The CDR3 loop spans 18 amino acids. The junction had 10 bases not matched to a gene; V was cut back by 0 bases and J by 0 bases. In germline, CDR1 is MGHRA, CDR2 YSYEKL. This chain's CDR3 is CASSQEWLAGASSYEQYF. The CDR3 DNA is TGCGCCAGCAGCCAAGAGTGGCTAGCGGGCGCCTCCTCCTACGAGCAGTACTTC.

This chain connects TRBV6-1 to TRBJ2-3, with unresolved D. The germline gives CDR1 MNHNS, CDR2 SASEGT. V gave up 3 bases and J gave up 7 bases, with 8 bases separating them. The CDR3 is made up of 12 amino acids. CDR3 sequence reads: CASSDPAHTQYF. In DNA, the CDR3 is TGTGCCAGCAGTGACCCCGCGCATACGCAGTATTTT.

The genes are TRBV27 and TRBJ1-1; no firm D call. V was trimmed by 9 bases and J by 0 bases, leaving 14 bases between them. Per the germline V gene, CDR1 is MNHEY and CDR2 is SMNVEV (reference sequence). This CDR3 has 14 amino acids. The CDR3 DNA follows: TGTGCCAGTTGTTCGGACGGAATGAACACTGAAGCTTTCTTT. Protein sequence: CASCSDGMNTEAFF.

The V call is TRBV7-9, the J call TRBJ2-5; TRBD1 matches 7 bases. The closer fit of TRBJ2-7 to the DNA end suggests the J call may be wrong. The CDR3 consists of 16 residues. Germline lookup yields CDR1 SEHNR and CDR2 FQNEAQ (reference sequence). The CDR3 DNA reads TGTGCCAGCAGCCCAGGGGACAGCAGAAAGCCCTACGAGCAGTACTTC. Translated: CASSPGDSRKPYEQYF.

The rearrangement links TRBV27 to TRBJ1-1, with D uncertain. V was cut by 5 bases and J by 11 bases, with 24 bases left in between. Per the germline V gene, CDR1 is MNHEY and CDR2 is SMNVEV (reference sequence). This CDR3 spans 15 amino acids. CDR3 protein: CASSPVSSSVMRAFF. CDR3 in DNA: TGTGCCAGCAGTCCGGTGTCGTCCAGTGTGATGCGGGCTTTCTTT.

CDR3 sequence (DNA): TGTGCCAGCAGCCAAGGAGATGAGCAGTTCTTC. It is translated as CASSQGDEQFF. The chain carries TRBV14 and TRBJ2-1, with no clear D. CDR1 and CDR2 from the germline V gene are SGHDN and FVKESK. CDR3 length: 11 residues. V lost 1 base and J 8 bases, leaving 3 bases between the germline ends.

CDR3 loop: CASAQRDRKFNYGYTF. The CDR3 DNA reads as TGTGCCAGTGCACAACGGGACAGGAAGTTTAACTATGGCTACACCTTC. This chain connects TRBV19 to TRBJ1-2, with 8 bases identical to TRBD1. CDR3 size: 16 residues. Germline V lookup: CDR1 LNHDA, CDR2 SQIVND (reference sequence). With 8 bases clipped from V and 1 base from J, the junction kept 12 bases outside the gene matches.

V and J are TRBV5-6 and TRBJ2-4; 8 nucleotides agree with TRBD2. After removal of 4 bases from V and 9 bases from J, the junction contained 6 bases not matched to a gene. The CDR3 is made up of 13 amino acids. CDR1 and CDR2 (germline): SGHDT, YYEEEE. The CDR3 DNA follows: TGTGCCAGCAGCCCTACCGGGACTAGCATTCAGTACTTC. Translation gives CASSPTGTSIQYF. Full variable domain (missing parts from reference TRBV5-6 and TRBJ2-4): DAGVTQSPTHLIKTRGQQVTLRCSPKSGHDTVSWYQQALGQGPQFIFQYYEEEERQRGNFPDRFSGHQFPNYSSELNVNALLLGDSALYLCASSPTGTSIQYFGAGTRLSVL.

The V gene is TRBV7-8, the J gene TRBJ1-5; TRBD1 matches at 7 bases. CDR3 length: 13 amino acids. With 8 bases clipped from V and 5 bases from J, the junction kept 6 bases outside the gene matches. From germline, CDR1 is SGHVS and CDR2 FQNEAQ. For the CDR3, the DNA is TGTGCCAGCTCTGGGACAGAATATCAGCCCCAGCATTTT. Its protein product is CASSGTEYQPQHF.

This rearrangement joins TRBV9 to TRBJ2-2; TRBD2 aligns across 11 bases. After removal of 4 bases from V and 5 bases from J, the junction contained 13 bases not matched to a gene. CDR1 SGDLS and CDR2 YYNGEE come from the germline V gene. The CDR3 is 18 amino acids. The CDR3 DNA follows: TGTGCCAGCAGCCCCCGATTGACTAGCGGGGCTATTACCGGGGAGCTGTTTTTT. Its translation is CASSPRLTSGAITGELFF.

The rearrangement joins TRBV27 to TRBJ2-7; D tentatively fits TRBD1 or TRBD2 (6 bases each). The CDR3 spans 14 residues. Germline loops: CDR1 MNHEY, CDR2 SMNVEV (reference sequence). V was shortened by 5 bases and J by 4 bases, with 15 bases between the two germline ends. CDR3 DNA: TGTGCCAGCAGTAGGGGGGTAGCGGATTACGAGCAGTACTTC. Translation gives CASSRGVADYEQYF.

The chain links TRBV9 to TRBJ2-5; either TRBD1 or TRBD2 may supply D (5 bases each). Germline CDR1 reads SGDLS; CDR2 reads YYNGEE. The V end was cut by 0 bases, the J end by 0 bases, with 12 bases between. CDR3 length: 16 amino acids. The CDR3 nucleotides are TGTGCCAGCAGCGTAGGGCCAGGGAGCTACCAAGAGACCCAGTACTTC. Translating gives CASSVGPGSYQETQYF. Combining the CDR3 with reference TRBV9 and TRBJ2-5 gives the whole variable domain DSGVTQTPKHLITATGQRVTLRCSPRSGDLSVYWYQQSLDQGLQFLIQYYNGEERAKGNILERFSAQQFPDLHSELNLSSLELGDSALYFCASSVGPGSYQETQYFGPGTRLLVL.